This TCR beta chain was sequenced in a study of response to subunit inactivated influenza vaccine. As regards this clonotype: Its antigen is currently unknown.

Findings and caveats of the study: That few new T cells are recruited by each seasonal influenza vaccination was the authors' suggestion.

TCRdb independently ran MiXCR on the RT-PCR reads; one entry per CDR3 protein. The sample yields some 570,000 distinct CDR3 sequences, roughly 12% seen once. CDR1 is LGHDT and CDR2 is YNNKEL in the germline V gene (reference sequence). Trimming took 1 base from V and 4 from J; bases not matched to a gene: 6. This CDR3 comprises 16 residues. These data were also reused for a study on T cells expressing NK-cell markers. That work contributes: 5'RACE template switching built TCR beta cDNA with unique molecular identifiers. One of eight sequenced donors was HCMV-seronegative; the other seven were seropositive. HCMV specificity of expanded NKG2C+ T cell clones remained unclear.

This sequence originates from a man in his fifties or sixties who received an inactivated influenza vaccine. This specimen was PBMCs from blood, taken on the day of vaccination. The J gene is TRBJ2-7, the V gene TRBV3-1; 11 bases are a match to TRBD2. CDR3 sequence: CASSQGGGLAGYEQYF. The CDR3 nucleotides read TGTGCCAGCAGCCAAGGGGGCGGACTAGCGGGTTACGAGCAGTACTTC.